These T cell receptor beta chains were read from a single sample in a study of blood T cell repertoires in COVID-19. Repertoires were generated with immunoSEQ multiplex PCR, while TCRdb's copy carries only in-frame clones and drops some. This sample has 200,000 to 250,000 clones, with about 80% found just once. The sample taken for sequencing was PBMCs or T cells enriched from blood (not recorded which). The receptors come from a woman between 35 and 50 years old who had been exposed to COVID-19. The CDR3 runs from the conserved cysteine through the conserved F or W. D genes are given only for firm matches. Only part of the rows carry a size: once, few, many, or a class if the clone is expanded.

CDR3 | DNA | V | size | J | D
CASSLLGRAEAFF | TGTGCCAGCAGTTTATTGGGGAGGGCTGAAGCTTTCTTT | TRBV27 | - | TRBJ1-1 | -
CASSLPKRGGNNEQFF | TGTGCCAGCAGCTTACCCAAGCGGGGGGGCAACAATGAGCAGTTCTTC | TRBV7-2 | once | TRBJ2-1 | TRBD2
CASSRSGGEYNEQFF | TGTGCCAGCAGCCGTAGCGGGGGGGAATACAATGAGCAGTTCTTC | TRBV11-3 | - | TRBJ2-1 | TRBD2
CASSPRDGGYGYTF | TGTGCCAGCAGCCCGCGGGACGGAGGCTATGGCTACACCTTC | TRBV9 | - | TRBJ1-2 | -
CATSPLAGTGEYNEQFF | TGTGCCACCTCTCCCCTTGCCGGGACAGGTGAATACAATGAGCAGTTCTTC | TRBV28 | - | TRBJ2-1 | TRBD1
CASTPTRTSTDTQYF | TGTGCCAGCACCCCGACTAGAACTAGCACAGATACGCAGTATTTT | TRBV3-1/TRBV3-2 | many | TRBJ2-3 | -
CASSWDSGYEQYF | TGTGCCAGCAGCTGGGACAGCGGCTACGAGCAGTACTTC | TRBV5-6 | - | TRBJ2-7 | TRBD1
CASSDAGGYTF | TGTGCCAGCAGTGATGCCGGGGGCTACACCTTC | TRBV6-4 | - | TRBJ1-2 | -
CASSLYGQSSGNTIYF | TGTGCCAGCAGCCTATATGGACAGAGCTCTGGAAACACCATATATTTT | TRBV7-6 | - | TRBJ1-3 | -
CAISSWRGGRAPGDTEAFF | TGTGCCATCAGTTCTTGGCGTGGAGGGAGGGCCCCGGGGGACACTGAAGCTTTCTTT | TRBV10-3 | once | TRBJ1-1 | -
CASSTYPERSEKLFF | TGTGCCAGTAGTACCTACCCTGAAAGAAGTGAAAAACTGTTTTTT | TRBV19 | - | TRBJ1-4 | -
CASSIRGRADTQYF | TGTGCCAGTAGTATAAGGGGGAGGGCAGATACGCAGTATTTT | TRBV19 | - | TRBJ2-3 | -
CASSILQGAGSSPLHF | TGTGCCAGTAGTATCCTACAGGGTGCAGGATCTTCACCCCTCCACTTT | TRBV19 | once | TRBJ1-6 | -
CASSETSGGGNKTQYF | TGTGCCAGCAGCGAGACTAGCGGGGGGGGTAATAAGACCCAGTACTTC | TRBV3-1/TRBV3-2 | - | TRBJ2-5 | TRBD2
CASSFRVGEGRTEAFF | TGTGCCAGCAGCTTTAGAGTGGGTGAGGGCCGGACTGAAGCTTTCTTT | TRBV7-2 | - | TRBJ1-1 | -
CASSRLAGTGRGTGELFF | TGTGCCAGCTCACGTCTAGCGGGCACCGGCCGAGGCACCGGGGAGCTGTTTTTT | TRBV18 | - | TRBJ2-2 | TRBD2
CASSDSPGLGSMEYEQYF | TGTGCCAGCAGTGACTCGCCGGGACTAGGCTCCATGGAGTACGAGCAGTACTTC | TRBV28 | once | TRBJ2-7 | TRBD2
CATSDSTNYGYTF | TGTGCCACCAGTGATTCCACTAACTATGGCTACACCTTC | TRBV24-1 | - | TRBJ1-2 | -
CASRKQGVFSNEQYF | TGTGCCAGCAGGAAACAGGGAGTCTTTTCCAACGAGCAGTACTTC | TRBV6-5 | - | TRBJ2-7 | -
CASSLLNPRDEQYF | TGCGCCAGCAGCTTGCTCAATCCCAGGGACGAGCAGTACTTC | TRBV5-1 | - | TRBJ2-7 | -
CASSFSGGETQYF | TGTGCCAGCAGCTTTAGCGGGGGGGAGACCCAGTACTTC | TRBV7-7 | - | TRBJ2-5 | TRBD2
CASSIGNQPQHF | TGCGCCAGCAGTATTGGCAATCAGCCCCAGCATTTT | TRBV4-1 | - | TRBJ1-5 | -
CASGFPSGGKIYEAFF | TGTGCTAGTGGTTTCCCATCAGGGGGTAAGATCTATGAAGCTTTCTTT | TRBV12-5 | - | TRBJ1-1 | TRBD1
CASSGFEGYTF | TGTGCCAGCAGTGGTTTCGAGGGCTACACCTTC | TRBV25-1 | - | TRBJ1-2 | -
CASSLSAGAMPQHF | TGTGCCAGCAGTTTATCGGCGGGGGCAATGCCCCAGCATTTT | TRBV28 | - | TRBJ1-5 | -
CASSLTGAGNTIYF | TGCGCCAGCAGCTTGACCGGAGCCGGAAACACCATATATTTT | TRBV5-1 | - | TRBJ1-3 | -
CASGLYSPTTWGDGSNQPQHF | TGTGCTAGTGGTTTGTACAGTCCTACGACGTGGGGGGACGGGAGCAATCAGCCCCAGCATTTT | TRBV12-5 | few | TRBJ1-5 | -
CASSPGQGASVAGELFF | TGTGCCAGCTCACCAGGACAGGGGGCTTCTGTGGCCGGGGAGCTGTTTTTT | TRBV18 | - | TRBJ2-2 | TRBD1
CASSRTGFNYGYTF | TGTGCCAGTAGTCGGACAGGGTTTAACTATGGCTACACCTTC | TRBV19 | - | TRBJ1-2 | TRBD1
CASSLYLRVEAFF | TGTGCCAGCAGCCTTTATCTGAGGGTTGAAGCTTTCTTT | TRBV2 | few | TRBJ1-1 | -
CASSFLSGNQPQHF | TGTGCCAGCAGCTTCCTAAGCGGGAATCAGCCCCAGCATTTT | TRBV5-6 | - | TRBJ1-5 | -
CASSLQPQGAYNEQFF | TGCGCCAGCAGCCTACAGCCCCAGGGCGCCTACAATGAGCAGTTCTTC | TRBV5-1 | - | TRBJ2-1 | -
CASSYSIEGDYGYTF | TGTGCCAGCAGTTACTCAATTGAGGGAGACTATGGCTACACCTTC | TRBV6-5 | - | TRBJ1-2 | -
CASSMTASNEKLFF | TGTGCCAGCAGCATGACAGCCTCAAATGAAAAACTGTTTTTT | TRBV5-6 | once | TRBJ1-4 | -
CASSWGQGYRLPLHF | TGTGCCAGCAGTTGGGGTCAGGGGTACAGGTTACCCCTCCACTTT | TRBV6-5 | - | TRBJ1-6 | -
CASSLVRGLENTEAFF | TGTGCCAGCAGCTTAGTCAGGGGCCTAGAGAACACTGAAGCTTTCTTT | TRBV7-8 | - | TRBJ1-1 | -
CASSLSPTDRGYGYTF | TGTGCCAGCAGTCTTTCCCCCACAGACAGGGGCTATGGCTACACCTTC | TRBV27 | - | TRBJ1-2 | TRBD1
CAWSLFSGNTIYF | TGTGCCTGGAGTCTCTTCTCTGGAAACACCATATATTTT | TRBV30 | - | TRBJ1-3 | -
CASWTGGRGYTF | TGTGCCAGCTGGACAGGGGGGCGTGGCTACACCTTC | TRBV27 | - | TRBJ1-2 | TRBD1
CASSGGEKQPQHF | TGTGCCAGCAGTGGGGGGGAGAAACAGCCCCAGCATTTT | TRBV2 | - | TRBJ1-5 | -
CASSGGQPAEGYTF | TGTGCCAGCAGCGGGGGACAGCCGGCGGAGGGCTACACCTTC | TRBV9 | few | TRBJ1-2 | TRBD1
CAWSEGPGGQYF | TGTGCCTGGAGTGAAGGCCCTGGCGGGCAGTACTTC | TRBV30 | many | TRBJ2-7 | -
CASSLSGGEKLFF | TGTGCCAGCAGTTTATCGGGGGGCGAAAAACTGTTTTTT | TRBV28 | - | TRBJ1-4 | -
CASSLRDSNSPLHF | TGTGCCAGCAGTCTCCGGGACAGCAATTCACCCCTCCACTTT | TRBV27 | - | TRBJ1-6 | TRBD1
CASSISGWETQYF | TGTGCCAGTAGTATTTCAGGGTGGGAGACCCAGTACTTC | TRBV19 | - | TRBJ2-5 | -
CASSFDRAKNTQYF | TGTGCCAGCAGCTTTGACAGGGCCAAAAATACGCAGTATTTT | TRBV7-2 | few | TRBJ2-3 | TRBD1
CASSQAHSNQPQHF | TGTGCCAGCAGCCAAGCACATAGCAATCAGCCCCAGCATTTT | TRBV3-1/TRBV3-2 | - | TRBJ1-5 | -
CASSQVISGGANTGELFF | TGTGCCAGCAGCCAAGTGATTAGCGGGGGGGCAAACACCGGGGAGCTGTTTTTT | TRBV3-1/TRBV3-2 | - | TRBJ2-2 | TRBD2
CASSQAYSSYNEQFF | TGTGCCAGCAGTCAAGCCTACTCCTCCTACAATGAGCAGTTCTTC | TRBV7-3 | - | TRBJ2-1 | -
CASSPNRDNSPLHF | TGTGCCAGTAGTCCAAACAGGGATAATTCACCCCTCCACTTT | TRBV19 | - | TRBJ1-6 | -
CASSITSAYEQYF | TGTGCCAGCAGCATTACTAGCGCCTACGAGCAGTACTTC | TRBV27 | - | TRBJ2-7 | TRBD2
CASRLQLTDTGNTIYF | TGTGCCAGCAGGCTACAATTGACAGATACAGGAAACACCATATATTTT | TRBV28 | few | TRBJ1-3 | -
CSGRTGNLATEAFF | TGCAGCGGCAGAACAGGGAATTTGGCCACTGAAGCTTTCTTT | TRBV29-1 | - | TRBJ1-1 | -
CASSGAFSDTQYF | TGTGCCAGCTCAGGGGCCTTCTCAGATACGCAGTATTTT | TRBV18 | - | TRBJ2-3 | -